The 29 T cell receptor beta chains in this list originate from one sample, sequenced in a study of post-analysis software for immune sequencing data. Study-level findings and limits: Patients had higher frequencies than controls of roughly five TRBV segments, including TRBV5-6, TRBV5-1 and TRBV20-1.

Unique molecular identifiers were present in the TCR beta cDNA libraries. TCRdb itself ran the PCR reads through MiXCR, one entry per CDR3 protein. The top ten hold over 4% of the sample, which has hundreds of thousands of distinct CDR3 sequences, about 50% seen once. No antigens are known for them. Material: blood. The receptors here all came from a girl between 10 and 17 years old with multiple sclerosis.

The chain uses TRBV5-6 and TRBJ2-7; TRBD1 matches 7 bases. This CDR3 region has 18 residues. The V gene end was trimmed by 4 bases and the J gene end by 0 bases; junction bases not matched to a gene: 16. The germline V gene has CDR1 SGHDT and CDR2 YYEEEE. For the CDR3, the DNA is TGTGCCAGCAGCGCCAAACGAAGTGGCAGGGGGTCCTCCTACGAGCAGTACTTC. Its translation is CASSAKRSGRGSSYEQYF. Full variable domain (outside the CDR3, taken from reference TRBV5-6 and TRBJ2-7): DAGVTQSPTHLIKTRGQQVTLRCSPKSGHDTVSWYQQALGQGPQFIFQYYEEEERQRGNFPDRFSGHQFPNYSSELNVNALLLGDSALYLCASSAKRSGRGSSYEQYFGPGTRLTVT.

The V gene is TRBV7-8, the J gene TRBJ2-3; D possibly uses TRBD1 or TRBD2 (6 bases each). The germline V gene has CDR1 SGHVS and CDR2 FQNEAQ. V was shortened by 6 bases and J by 0 bases, with 16 bases between the two germline ends. The CDR3 has 16 amino acids. Here the CDR3 DNA reads TGTGCCAGCAGTCCCCAGACAGGACTAAGCACAGATACGCAGTATTTT. The encoded protein is CASSPQTGLSTDTQYF.

The chain is built from TRBV5-1 and TRBJ1-6, with no clear D. CDR1 and CDR2 from the germline V gene are SGHRS and YFSETQ. This CDR3 region has 16 residues. V gave up 2 bases and J gave up 6 bases, with 15 bases separating them. CDR3 coding DNA: TGCGCCAGCAGCTTAAGCGGAATTTCCCCTAATTCACCCCTCCACTTT. Its translation: CASSLSGISPNSPLHF.

The V call is TRBV29-1, the J call TRBJ2-1, with D possibly being TRBD1 or TRBD2 (6 bases each). The ends were cut back, 0 bases at V and 3 bases at J, with 15 bases in the middle. The CDR3 length is 16 residues. Germline V lookup: CDR1 SQVTM, CDR2 ANQGSEA. Here the CDR3 DNA reads TGCAGCGTTGAAGAACTCGGAGGGGGATTCTACAATGAGCAGTTCTTC. Encoded protein: CSVEELGGGFYNEQFF.

Only a few counts were recorded for this clonotype. V usage is TRBV29-1 and J usage is TRBJ2-1; possible D gene TRBD1, 6 bases. Trimming took 8 bases from V and 3 from J, leaving 11 bases between them. This CDR3 is 12 amino acids long. Germline CDR1 and CDR2: SQVTM and ANQGSEA. The CDR3 spells CSFRDNYNEQFF. The CDR3 coding sequence is TGCAGCTTCCGGGACAACTACAATGAGCAGTTCTTC.

The chain has TRBV5-1 and TRBJ2-5; weak D call: TRBD1 (6 bases). The germline V gene encodes CDR1 SGHRS and CDR2 YFSETQ. The V and J ends lost 4 bases and 4 bases respectively, with 20 bases between them. The length of the CDR3 is 16 residues. DNA for the CDR3: TGCGCCAGCAGCACTCGATCCGTGGGGGCTGGAGAGACCCAGTACTTC. Amino acid sequence: CASSTRSVGAGETQYF.

This rearrangement joins TRBV10-3 to TRBJ1-6; no definite D call. There are 12 residues in the CDR3. Germline V gene lookup returns CDR1 ENHRY and CDR2 SYGVKD. The V and J ends lost 2 bases and 13 bases respectively, with 9 bases between them. CDR3 DNA: TGTGCCATCAGTGAGGCCCGCTTTCCCCTCCACTTT. This translates into CAISEARFPLHF.

The chain couples TRBV29-1 to TRBJ2-7; tentatively, D is TRBD2 (6 bases). V was trimmed by 0 bases and J by 0 bases, leaving 12 bases between them. Germline CDR1 is SQVTM and CDR2 is ANQGSEA. This CDR3 is built from 15 residues. The DNA of the CDR3 is TGCAGCGTTGAAGATCGGGAGAAAAGCTCCTACGAGCAGTACTTC. It specifies CSVEDREKSSYEQYF.

In its sample, this clonotype was seen a few times. The V gene is TRBV6-6, the J gene TRBJ2-7; D is possibly TRBD1 (6 bases). Germline V gene lookup returns CDR1 MNHNY and CDR2 SVGAGI (reference sequence). The CDR3 runs 13 residues. Trimming stripped 4 bases from V and 3 bases from J, with 10 bases between. CDR3 sequence (DNA): TGTGCCAGCAGTTTGGACAGACTCTACGAGCAGTACTTC. Amino acid sequence: CASSLDRLYEQYF.

This chain connects TRBV20-1 to TRBJ2-3; TRBD2 agrees at 8 bases. J was trimmed by 5 bases and V by 0 bases; bases with no gene match: 7. CDR1 is DFQATT, CDR2 SNEGSKA, per germline (reference sequence). The length of the CDR3 is 15 residues. The CDR3 coding sequence is TGCAGTGCTAGAGAAGGAGCGGGAGTAATAGATACGCAGTATTTT. The encoded protein is CSAREGAGVIDTQYF.

CDR3 in amino acids: CSVDSRDTEAFF. For the CDR3, the DNA is TGCAGCGTAGATTCCAGGGACACTGAAGCTTTCTTT. The chain combines TRBV29-1 with TRBJ1-1; TRBD1 is a possible D gene (5 bases). CDR3 length equals 12 residues. Trimming took off 6 bases at V and 3 bases at J, with 11 bases between the two ends. CDR1 and CDR2 (germline): SQVTM, ANQGSEA.

This clonotype was seen a few times. V is TRBV5-5 and J is TRBJ2-5; D remains ambiguous. The CDR3 has 13 amino acids. The V end was cut by 1 base, the J end by 4 bases, with 8 bases between. CDR1 SGHKS and CDR2 YYEKEE come from the germline V gene (reference sequence). The CDR3 loop reads CASSLTHLETQYF. The CDR3 nucleotides are TGTGCCAGCAGCTTGACGCATTTAGAGACCCAGTACTTC.

CDR3 sequence reads: CASSSGNFRETQYF. CDR3 DNA: TGTGCCAGCAGCTCCGGTAATTTTCGAGAGACCCAGTACTTC. The chain couples TRBV5-6 to TRBJ2-5; D is unresolved. This CDR3 is built from 14 residues. Per germline, CDR1 SGHDT and CDR2 YYEEEE. The V gene lost 3 bases and the J gene lost 4 bases, with 13 bases spanning the gap.

The chain has TRBV11-2 and TRBJ2-4; tentatively, D is TRBD1 or TRBD2 (6 bases each). The J call may not be correct, given that the DNA end is closer to TRBJ2-7. Germline CDR1 is SGHAT and CDR2 is FQNNGV. The length of the CDR3 is 15 residues. CDR3 coding DNA: TGTGCCAGCAGCTCCGGCCGGGGGCGAACCTACGAGCAGTACTTC. It encodes CASSSGRGRTYEQYF.

CDR3 DNA sequence: TGTGCCAGCAGGAACTCGGGGGGGCAAACTGAAGCTTTCTTT. Amino acids: CASRNSGGQTEAFF. The chain recombines TRBV3-1 with TRBJ1-1, with TRBD1 as a possible D gene (6 bases). The CDR3 sequence is 14 residues long. Trimming removed 6 bases from V and 5 bases from J, with 16 bases in between. Germline values: CDR1 LGHDT, CDR2 YNNKEL (reference sequence).

The chain joins TRBV20-1 to TRBJ2-7; 7 positions agree with TRBD2. V lost 1 base to trimming and J lost 10 bases; unmatched junction nucleotides: 16. CDR1 and CDR2 from the germline V gene are DFQATT and SNEGSKA (reference sequence). The CDR3 is 15 residues long. In nucleotides, the CDR3 is TGCAGTGCTAGAGTACCCGCGACTAGCCCCCAGGTCCAGTACTTC. Its protein is CSARVPATSPQVQYF.

The chain couples TRBV5-1 to TRBJ1-1, with D uncertain. Trimming left V 4 bases short and J 1 base short, with 14 bases between. This CDR3 spans 15 amino acids. Germline V gives CDR1 SGHRS, CDR2 YFSETQ. The CDR3 DNA reads TGCGCCAGCAGCCCGGATGGGCGACCGAACACTGAAGCTTTCTTT. Residues: CASSPDGRPNTEAFF.

The J gene is TRBJ2-1, the V gene TRBV9; D is perhaps TRBD2 (6 bases). The CDR3 consists of 14 residues. V lost 6 bases and J 5 bases, leaving 15 bases between the germline ends. Germline CDR1 is SGDLS and CDR2 is YYNGEE. CDR3 in amino acids: CASKRGLKDNEQFF. Written as DNA, the CDR3 is TGTGCCAGCAAAAGGGGACTGAAAGACAATGAGCAGTTCTTC. Full variable domain (missing parts from reference TRBV9 and TRBJ2-1): DSGVTQTPKHLITATGQRVTLRCSPRSGDLSVYWYQQSLDQGLQFLIQYYNGEERAKGNILERFSAQQFPDLHSELNLSSLELGDSALYFCASKRGLKDNEQFFGPGTRLTVL.

This rearrangement joins TRBV20-1 to TRBJ2-3; D is ambiguous. V was shortened by 2 bases and J by 6 bases, with 9 bases between the two germline ends. The V gene's germline CDR1 is DFQATT and CDR2 SNEGSKA (reference sequence). This CDR3 has 12 amino acids. The CDR3 here is CSARLFGDTQYF. CDR3 DNA sequence: TGCAGTGCTAGACTCTTTGGGGATACGCAGTATTTT.

Only a few counts were recorded for this clonotype. The chain employs TRBV20-1 and TRBJ2-7; 12 positions match TRBD2. Germline V gives CDR1 DFQATT, CDR2 SNEGSKA (reference sequence). This CDR3 is built from 15 residues. Trimming at V came to 3 bases and at J to 3 bases, leaving 6 bases not matched to a gene. CDR3 bases: TGCAGTGCTAGGGCGGGACTAGCGGGTATCTACGAGCAGTACTTC. It encodes CSARAGLAGIYEQYF.

The chain combines TRBV2 with TRBJ1-2; no clear D. Germline CDR1 reads SNHLY; CDR2 reads FYNNEI. The length of the CDR3 is 13 residues. Between the trimmed V and J ends, which lost 3 bases and 4 bases, there was a span of 9 bases. CDR3 DNA: TGTGCCAGCAGTGATGACACGGCCTATGGCTACACCTTC. Amino acid sequence: CASSDDTAYGYTF.

This rearrangement joins TRBV12-3 or TRBV12-4 to TRBJ2-7; TRBD2 agrees at 12 bases. V was clipped by 7 bases and J by 3 bases; unmatched bases: 7. The CDR3 runs to 15 residues. In DNA, the CDR3 is TGTGCCAGCAAGCGACTAGCGGGAGATCACTACGAGCAGTACTTC. This gives the protein CASKRLAGDHYEQYF.

CDR3 loop: CSARGVAEAHEQYF. DNA of the CDR3: TGCAGTGCTAGAGGGGTAGCGGAAGCCCACGAGCAGTACTTC. The genes are TRBV20-1 and TRBJ2-7; a possible D gene is TRBD2 (6 bases). The CDR3 runs 14 residues. The germline gives CDR1 DFQATT, CDR2 SNEGSKA (reference sequence). V was cut by 1 base and J by 5 bases, with 15 bases left in between.

This clonotype was seen a handful of times. The CDR3 is CASSPPSGRHYEQYF. The CDR3 DNA follows: TGCGCCAGCAGCCCTCCTTCCGGACGACACTACGAGCAGTACTTC. This chain uses TRBV5-1 with TRBJ2-7; D is unclear. The CDR3 spans 15 residues. V lost 4 bases and J lost 3, with 17 bases in between. Germline V gene data show CDR1 as SGHRS and CDR2 as YFSETQ.

The V and J genes are TRBV4-1 and TRBJ1-2, with unresolved D. Germline values: CDR1 MGHRA, CDR2 YSYEKL. Trimming left V 3 bases short and J 2 bases short, with 13 bases between. The CDR3 runs 15 residues. Here the CDR3 DNA reads TGCGCCAGCAGCCAGGACCGGACGGGAAACTATGGCTACACCTTC. It codes for CASSQDRTGNYGYTF.

V is TRBV29-1 and J is TRBJ1-5; tentative D call: TRBD1 (6 bases). V was shortened by 6 bases and J by 3 bases, with 21 bases between the two germline ends. Germline CDR1 and CDR2: SQVTM and ANQGSEA. This CDR3 has 16 amino acids. The chain's CDR3 is CSVATGAGVFNQPQHF. The CDR3 nucleotides are TGCAGCGTCGCAACCGGGGCAGGGGTTTTCAATCAGCCCCAGCATTTT.

The J gene is TRBJ2-4, the V gene TRBV20-1; no clear D gene. V was cut by 5 bases and J by 13 bases, with 15 bases left in between. CDR1 and CDR2 (germline): DFQATT, SNEGSKA (reference sequence). The CDR3 is made up of 11 amino acids. The CDR3, as DNA: TGCAGTGCTCCCCTTGGGTTGGAGCAGTACTTC. Protein: CSAPLGLEQYF.

The rearrangement uses TRBV15 and TRBJ1-2, with 8 positions matching TRBD1. The CDR3 is made up of 15 amino acids. J was trimmed by 4 bases and V by 0 bases; bases with no gene match: 4. Germline assignment: CDR1 LNHNV and CDR2 YYDKDF (reference sequence). DNA for the CDR3: TGTGCCACCAGCAGAGAGGGGGACAGGAGCTATGGCTACACCTTC. This codes for CATSREGDRSYGYTF. Full variable domain (missing parts from reference TRBV15 and TRBJ1-2): DAMVIQNPRYQVTQFGKPVTLSCSQTLNHNVMYWYQQKSSQAPKLLFHYYDKDFNNEADTPDNFQSRRPNTSFCFLDIRSPGLGDTAMYLCATSREGDRSYGYTFGSGTRLTVV.

The V gene is TRBV5-1, the J gene TRBJ2-1, with D uncertain. CDR1 and CDR2 from the germline V gene are SGHRS and YFSETQ. This CDR3 has 15 residues. The V and J ends lost 6 bases and 0 bases respectively, with 13 bases between them. This CDR3 reads CASNPQPGSYNEQFF. Here the CDR3 DNA reads TGCGCCAGCAACCCCCAACCGGGCTCCTACAATGAGCAGTTCTTC.